The entry below gives a single TCR beta chain sequence along with its context. Study processing details: How many nucleated cells were present was estimated from reference gene primer amplification. Clones were read by immunoSEQ multiplex PCR, and TCRdb kept only the in-frame ones, dropping some. V and J calls and clone size are as listed in that table; D and trimming were resolved from the DNA. The table has 120,000 to 150,000 clones, 88% seen once. The source of the sample is a study of blood T cell repertoires in COVID-19. Study-wide context: Sites across the United States, Italy and Spain contributed samples from acute and convalescent COVID-19. Nucleic acid was either cDNA or gDNA, and it came from T cells, B-cell-depleted T cells, or PBMCs.

Germline V lookup: CDR1 SQVTM, CDR2 ANQGSEA. The V end lost 7 bases, the J end lost 5 bases, and 11 bases lay between the germline ends. The CDR3 covers 11 residues. The source is a human donor in a cohort sampled during active COVID-19. The rearrangement uses TRBV29-1 and TRBJ1-2, with D possibly TRBD1 on 5 matching bases. Material: peripheral blood. In nucleotides, the CDR3 is TGCAGCGCCGGGACTGATTATGGCTACACCTTC. Translation: CSAGTDYGYTF.